One sample yielded the 25 T cell receptor beta chains listed below, sequenced in a study of T cell repertoires in cytomegalovirus infection. TCRdb re-called the reads with MiXCR, one entry per CDR3 protein. The table records approximately 170,000 distinct CDR3 sequences, 17% of them present only once. The sequenced sample consisted of CD8+ T cells from PBMCs. These receptors were collected from a human donor in good health (CMV status not recorded). Some clones in this sample may be carry-over from other donors' samples.

The chain links TRBV6-2 or TRBV6-3 to TRBJ2-2; TRBD2 aligns across 12 bases. CDR3 length: 15 amino acids. V trimming: 4 bases; J trimming: 8 bases; junction bases outside the gene matches: 5. The V gene's germline CDR1 is MNHEY and CDR2 SVGEGT. The CDR3, as DNA: TGTGCCAGCAGTTTACGACTAGCGGGAGATGGGGAGCTGTTTTTT. Translated, it gives CASSLRLAGDGELFF.

The chain carries TRBV6-1 and TRBJ1-6; D gene unclear. Per the germline V gene, CDR1 is MNHNS and CDR2 is SASEGT. The CDR3 is made up of 16 amino acids. The V gene lost 6 bases and the J gene lost 4 bases, with 16 bases spanning the gap. In DNA form, the CDR3 reads TGTGCCAGCAGCTGGACCGCCTCCGTTTATAATTCACCCCTCCACTTT. Amino acids: CASSWTASVYNSPLHF.

In its sample, this clonotype was seen many times. The rearrangement uses TRBV7-6 and TRBJ1-5; 7 nucleotides match TRBD1. Germline V gene sequence: CDR1 SGHVS, CDR2 FNYEAQ. With V trimmed by 4 bases and J by 4 bases, 1 base remained unmatched. The CDR3 runs 13 residues. The CDR3 nucleotides read TGTGCCAGCAGCTCGGACAGGAATCAGCCCCAGCATTTT. This sequence encodes CASSSDRNQPQHF.

The V and J genes are TRBV4-3 and TRBJ1-1, with D perhaps matching TRBD1 (5 bases). The germline gives CDR1 LGHNA, CDR2 YSLEER. This CDR3 is 16 amino acids long. V was shortened by 0 bases and J by 8 bases, with 19 bases between the two germline ends. The CDR3 nucleotides read TGCGCCAGCAGCCAAGACGCTGTTCCGGGGCATAGGGAAGCTTTCTTT. The encoded protein is CASSQDAVPGHREAFF.

The chain combines TRBV10-3 with TRBJ2-5, with TRBD1 as a possible D gene (5 bases). CDR1 ENHRY and CDR2 SYGVKD come from the germline V gene. Trimming pared 3 bases from V and 3 bases from J, leaving 14 bases between. CDR3 length equals 15 residues. CDR3 in amino acids: CAISDPLEGEETQYF. The CDR3 DNA sequence: TGTGCCATCAGTGACCCCTTGGAAGGGGAAGAGACCCAGTACTTC.

J is TRBJ1-3 and V is TRBV28; no definite D call. The germline V gene encodes CDR1 MDHEN and CDR2 SYDVKM. This CDR3 has 17 amino acids. Trimming shortened V by 5 bases and J by 0 bases, and 17 bases separated the two germline ends. CDR3 loop: CASSEDRSLYSGNTIYF. CDR3 bases: TGTGCCAGCAGTGAGGACCGAAGCCTTTACTCTGGAAACACCATATATTTT. Combining the CDR3 with reference TRBV28 and TRBJ1-3 gives the whole variable domain DVKVTQSSRYLVKRTGEKVFLECVQDMDHENMFWYRQDPGLGLRLIYFSYDVKMKEKGDIPEGYSVSREKKERFSLILESASTNQTSMYLCASSEDRSLYSGNTIYFGEGSWLTVV.

This clonotype was seen a few times. The rearrangement links TRBV6-5 to TRBJ2-5; D is undetermined. The length of the CDR3 is 14 residues. Germline values: CDR1 MNHEY, CDR2 SVGAGI. Between the trimmed V and J ends, which lost 6 bases and 5 bases, there was a span of 16 bases. The CDR3 DNA sequence: TGTGCCAGCAGCCCCACTCGTGCGAGGGAGACCCAGTACTTC. Translation: CASSPTRARETQYF.

In its sample, this clonotype was seen many times. This chain uses TRBV7-2 with TRBJ1-5, with 9 positions matching TRBD1. This CDR3 is 17 amino acids long. Germline V CDR1 and CDR2: SGHTA, FQGNSA. V shed 2 bases, J shed 5 bases, and the junction held 10 bases outside the gene matches. CDR3 amino acids: CASSLYGTGRNDQPQHF. The CDR3 DNA is TGTGCCAGCAGCTTATACGGGACAGGGAGGAACGATCAGCCCCAGCATTTT.

This clonotype was seen only a few times. The V and J genes are TRBV28 and TRBJ2-1; D call uncertain. The CDR3 has 14 residues. V gave up 6 bases and J gave up 6 bases, with 15 bases separating them. CDR1 is MDHEN and CDR2 is SYDVKM in the germline V gene. CDR3 in DNA: TGTGCCAGCAGCACACGTTTAGGTGGCAATGAGCAGTTCTTC. It yields the protein CASSTRLGGNEQFF.

This rearrangement joins TRBV7-2 to TRBJ2-1; 8 bases map to TRBD2. This CDR3 is 13 amino acids long. CDR1 SGHTA and CDR2 FQGNSA come from the germline V gene. Trimming took 1 base from V and 9 from J; bases not matched to a gene: 2. CDR3 sequence: CASSLVLAAEQFF. DNA for the CDR3: TGTGCCAGCAGCTTAGTACTAGCGGCTGAGCAGTTCTTC.

This clonotype was detected a few times. The J gene is TRBJ2-7, the V gene TRBV6-1, with a weak D call TRBD1 (5 bases). This CDR3 is 13 amino acids long. Trimming cost V 7 bases and J 3 bases, with 13 bases left between them. Germline CDR1 reads MNHNS; CDR2 reads SASEGT. CDR3 amino acids: CASIQDTHYEQYF. CDR3 bases: TGTGCCAGCATCCAGGACACCCACTACGAGCAGTACTTC.

The chain recombines TRBV6-2 or TRBV6-3 with TRBJ2-1; TRBD2 agrees at 12 bases. The CDR3 runs to 15 residues. Germline V gene data show CDR1 as MNHEY and CDR2 as SVGEGT. Trimming at V came to 5 bases and at J to 9 bases, leaving 8 bases not matched to a gene. The CDR3 nucleotides read TGTGCCAGCAGTCGACTAGCGGGAGAAGTTGGTGAGCAGTTCTTC. Protein: CASSRLAGEVGEQFF.

This clonotype has just a few counts. This chain uses TRBV25-1 with TRBJ2-1, with D possibly TRBD2 on 6 matching bases. The V and J ends lost 4 bases and 3 bases respectively, with 10 bases between them. The CDR3 contains 14 residues. The germline CDR1 and CDR2 sequences are MGHDK and SYGVNS. The chain's CDR3 is CASSARGIYNEQFF. The CDR3 DNA reads TGTGCCAGCAGTGCCCGGGGGATCTACAATGAGCAGTTCTTC.

This clonotype has only a few counts. The chain couples TRBV20-1 to TRBJ1-4; a weak D match, TRBD1 (6 bases). The CDR3 is 16 residues long. V was shortened by 0 bases and J by 0 bases, with 11 bases between the two germline ends. In germline, CDR1 is DFQATT, CDR2 SNEGSKA (reference sequence). CDR3 nucleotide sequence: TGCAGTGCTAGAGATCCAGGGGACACAACTAATGAAAAACTGTTTTTT. It encodes CSARDPGDTTNEKLFF.

This clonotype was observed a few times. The chain is built from TRBV11-2 and TRBJ1-1, with TRBD1 matching over 7 bases. The CDR3 has 15 residues. The V segment lost 6 bases and the J segment 8 bases; nucleotides outside the gene matches: 15. Germline V lookup: CDR1 SGHAT, CDR2 FQNNGV. The CDR3 DNA reads TGTGCCAGCAGAGGATTAGGGGGCGCGAGTAGAGAAGCTTTCTTT. Its translation: CASRGLGGASREAFF.

This clonotype occurred many times. The chain uses TRBV28 and TRBJ2-7; a weak D match, TRBD1 (5 bases). The V and J ends lost 2 bases and 2 bases respectively, with 10 bases between them. Germline V CDR1 and CDR2: MDHEN, SYDVKM. The CDR3 has 14 amino acids. The CDR3 here is CASSLGQGTYEQYF. Written as DNA, the CDR3 is TGTGCCAGCAGTTTAGGGCAGGGAACCTACGAGCAGTACTTC.

This clonotype was recorded a few times. The V and J genes are TRBV7-8 and TRBJ2-3, with 11 bases lining up with TRBD1. V trimming: 5 bases; J trimming: 5 bases; junction bases outside the gene matches: 3. This CDR3 contains 14 residues. In germline, CDR1 is SGHVS, CDR2 FQNEAQ. In DNA, the CDR3 is TGTGCCAGCAGCCCGGGGACAGGGGGAGATACGCAGTATTTT. It codes for CASSPGTGGDTQYF.

A note on this clonotype: At one of its ends the junction is not consistent with the germline gene, which may arise from a read error. V usage is TRBV29-1 and J usage is TRBJ1-2; 9 positions agree with TRBD1. The CDR3 runs 15 residues. The germline CDR1 and CDR2 sequences are SQVTM and ANQGSEA. The CDR3 here is CSVEGRQGDQYGYTF. In DNA form, the CDR3 reads TGCAGCGTCGAAGGGAGACAGGGGGACCAATATGGCTACACCTTC.

This clonotype has just a few counts. The chain recombines TRBV15 with TRBJ1-1, with D uncertain. V dropped 0 bases and J dropped 7 bases, with 18 bases sitting between them. The CDR3 is 16 amino acids. Germline V gene data show CDR1 as LNHNV and CDR2 as YYDKDF (reference sequence). Here the CDR3 reads CATSRDFPRVDGEAFF. In nucleotides, the CDR3 is TGTGCCACCAGCAGAGATTTCCCTAGGGTCGATGGTGAAGCTTTCTTT.

This clonotype was picked up a small number of times. The chain recombines TRBV25-1 with TRBJ2-5; D uncertain. V was shortened by 2 bases and J by 5 bases, with 0 bases between the two germline ends. The germline gives CDR1 MGHDK, CDR2 SYGVNS. The CDR3 loop spans 10 amino acids. This CDR3 is CASSEETQYF. The CDR3 nucleotides read TGTGCCAGCAGTGAAGAGACCCAGTACTTC.

A few counts support this clonotype. The rearrangement uses TRBV12-3 or TRBV12-4 and TRBJ2-3; D is uncertain. V was cut by 2 bases and J by 0 bases, with 9 bases left in between. There are 15 residues in the CDR3. CDR3 bases: TGTGCCAGCAGTTTAACCAGGCCTAGCACAGATACGCAGTATTTT. Translated: CASSLTRPSTDTQYF.

The chain recombines TRBV29-1 with TRBJ2-1, with 8 bases that match TRBD1. The CDR3 is 15 amino acids. Germline V gives CDR1 SQVTM, CDR2 ANQGSEA. V was pared by 6 bases and J by 7 bases, with 14 bases of the junction left unmatched. CDR3 loop: CSVAGGDRGGNEQFF. The CDR3 nucleotides are TGCAGCGTGGCTGGGGGAGACAGGGGTGGGAATGAGCAGTTCTTC.

Only a few counts were recorded for this clonotype. The chain is built from TRBV5-1 and TRBJ2-7; TRBD2 matches 8 bases. The CDR3 is 13 residues long. V dropped 4 bases and J dropped 3; count of bases not matched to a gene: 3. Germline CDR1 SGHRS, CDR2 YFSETQ. CDR3 amino acids: CASSTSGSYEQYF. The DNA of the CDR3 is TGCGCCAGCAGCACGAGCGGGAGCTACGAGCAGTACTTC.

This clonotype was seen many times. The chain employs TRBV7-2 and TRBJ2-7; no clear D gene. CDR3 size: 13 residues. The V and J ends lost 3 bases and 0 bases respectively, with 6 bases between them. The germline V gene encodes CDR1 SGHTA and CDR2 FQGNSA. The CDR3 spells CASSFGPSYEQYF. In DNA, the CDR3 is TGTGCCAGCAGCTTCGGACCCTCCTACGAGCAGTACTTC.

This sequence joins TRBV19 and TRBJ1-2, with 8 bases matching TRBD1. CDR1 is LNHDA and CDR2 is SQIVND in the germline V gene (reference sequence). The CDR3 covers 12 residues. V trimming: 9 bases; J trimming: 8 bases; junction bases outside the gene matches: 8. The CDR3 loop reads CASSDRGHGYTF. The CDR3 DNA reads as TGTGCCAGCTCCGACAGGGGTCACGGCTACACCTTC.